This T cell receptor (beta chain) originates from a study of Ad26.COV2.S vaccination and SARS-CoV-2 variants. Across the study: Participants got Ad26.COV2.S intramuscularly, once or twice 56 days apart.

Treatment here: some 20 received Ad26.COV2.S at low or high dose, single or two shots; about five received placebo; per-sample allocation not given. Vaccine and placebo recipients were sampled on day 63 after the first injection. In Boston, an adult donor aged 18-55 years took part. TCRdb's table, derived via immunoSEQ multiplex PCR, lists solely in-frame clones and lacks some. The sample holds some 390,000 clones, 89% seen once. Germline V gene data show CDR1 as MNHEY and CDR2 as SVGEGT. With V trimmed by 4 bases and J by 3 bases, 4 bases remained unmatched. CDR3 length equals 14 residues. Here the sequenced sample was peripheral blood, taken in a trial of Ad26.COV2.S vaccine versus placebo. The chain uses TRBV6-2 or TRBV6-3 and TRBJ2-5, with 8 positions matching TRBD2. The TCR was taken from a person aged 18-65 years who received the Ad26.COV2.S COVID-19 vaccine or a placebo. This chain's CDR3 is CASSSLLAEETQYF. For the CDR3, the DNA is TGTGCCAGCAGTTCCCTACTAGCGGAAGAGACCCAGTACTTC.